These 10 T cell receptor beta chains share one sample of origin, sequenced in a study of blood T cell repertoires in COVID-19. TCRdb's copy holds only in-frame clones and misses some; the assay was immunoSEQ multiplex PCR. In the table there are around 150,000 clones, 75% to 90% of which are singletons. The sequencing input was peripheral blood. The receptors shown here come from a man aged 45 to 65 with active COVID-19.

V is TRBV6-2 or TRBV6-3 and J is TRBJ2-7; unclear D gene. Germline CDR1 reads MNHEY; CDR2 reads SVGEGT. V lost 2 bases, J lost 3 bases, and 8 bases lay in between. The CDR3 has 13 residues. The CDR3 is CASSYVGSYEQYF. CDR3 DNA sequence: TGTGCCAGCAGTTACGTGGGCAGCTACGAGCAGTACTTC.

CDR3 amino acids: CASSLFLSDRNTEAFF. Here the CDR3 DNA reads TGCGCCAGCAGCTTGTTTTTATCGGACAGGAACACTGAAGCTTTCTTT. The genes are TRBV5-1 and TRBJ1-1; tentatively, D is TRBD1 (6 bases). CDR3 size: 16 residues. Germline CDR1 is SGHRS and CDR2 is YFSETQ. V shed 1 base and J shed 1 base, with 14 bases lying between them. The full variable domain, its missing parts supplied by reference TRBV5-1 and TRBJ1-1, is KAGVTQTPRYLIKTRGQQVTLSCSPISGHRSVSWYQQTPGQGLQFLFEYFSETQRNKGNFPGRFSGRQFSNSRSEMNVSTLELGDSALYLCASSLFLSDRNTEAFFGQGTRLTVV.

The chain has TRBV5-1 and TRBJ2-1, with TRBD2 matching 8 bases. The CDR3 is made up of 15 amino acids. Trimming cost V 3 bases and J 6 bases; bases outside gene matches: 8. CDR1 is SGHRS, CDR2 YFSETQ, per germline. CDR3 nucleotides: TGCGCCAGCAGCTGGAGTGGTAGCGGGGTCAATGAGCAGTTCTTC. Protein sequence: CASSWSGSGVNEQFF.

This clone occurred a few times. This chain uses TRBV6-2 or TRBV6-3 with TRBJ2-3; D perhaps matches TRBD2 (7 bases). The CDR3 extends over 19 amino acids. The germline gives CDR1 MNHEY, CDR2 SVGEGT. V was pared by 0 bases and J by 0 bases, with 19 bases between. The CDR3 loop is CASSYSLRRGGPSTDTQYF. In DNA form, the CDR3 reads TGTGCCAGCAGTTACTCCCTTCGAAGGGGGGGGCCTAGCACAGATACGCAGTATTTT.

The rearrangement links TRBV9 to TRBJ1-3; D gene unclear. The CDR3 is 15 amino acids. Trimming left V 4 bases short and J 7 bases short, with 18 bases between. Germline CDR1 is SGDLS and CDR2 is YYNGEE. The CDR3 nucleotides read TGTGCCAGCAGCCCCGATCCAGGCCAAAGGAACACCATATATTTT. Translated, it gives CASSPDPGQRNTIYF.

The rearrangement links TRBV2 to TRBJ1-2; 7 positions match TRBD1. Per the germline V gene, CDR1 is SNHLY and CDR2 is FYNNEI. The CDR3 sequence is 16 residues long. Trimming took 7 bases from V and 5 from J; bases not matched to a gene: 16. In DNA, the CDR3 is TGTGCCAGCACCAAAGACAGGGAGAATTTTCGATATGGCTACACCTTC. Its translation is CASTKDRENFRYGYTF.

The chain recombines TRBV19 with TRBJ2-2, with no clear D. CDR3 length: 13 residues. CDR1 is LNHDA, CDR2 SQIVND, per germline (reference sequence). Trimming stripped 4 bases from V and 2 bases from J, with 5 bases between. CDR3 coding DNA: TGTGCCAGTAGTAGTCCTAACACCGGGGAGCTGTTTTTT. Encoded protein: CASSSPNTGELFF.

In its sample, this clone was seen once. V usage is TRBV3-1 (or the pseudogene TRBV3-2) and J usage is TRBJ1-1, with a tentative D call TRBD1 (5 bases). V lost 2 bases to trimming and J lost 10 bases, with 14 bases between them. Germline CDR1 reads LGHDT; CDR2 reads YNNKEL (reference sequence). This CDR3 has 13 amino acids. The DNA for the CDR3 is TGTGCCAGCAGCCAACCAGGTATCGGGGGAGCTTTCTTT. As protein: CASSQPGIGGAFF.

The chain is built from TRBV15 and TRBJ1-2; a possible D gene is TRBD1 (5 bases). V was shortened by 1 base and J by 5 bases, with 11 bases between the two germline ends. CDR3 length: 14 amino acids. Germline V gene sequence: CDR1 LNHNV, CDR2 YYDKDF (reference sequence). The CDR3 sequence: CATSRGGGSYGYTF. The CDR3 DNA reads TGTGCCACCAGCAGAGGGGGGGGTTCTTATGGCTACACCTTC.

This chain links TRBV18 with TRBJ2-3, with 7 bases aligning to TRBD2. V lost 2 bases, J lost 1 base, and 3 bases stayed unmatched. The CDR3 totals 15 residues. Germline CDR1 is KGHSH and CDR2 is LQKENI. DNA of the CDR3: TGTGCCAGCTCACCAAGAGCGGGGCGCACAGATACGCAGTATTTT. This translates into CASSPRAGRTDTQYF.